These 3 T cell receptor beta chains came from one sample sequenced in a study of cytomegalovirus exposure and HLA in healthy donors. The PCR ran on 60 Vbeta and 13 Jbeta primers. TCRdb's copy holds only in-frame clones and misses some; the assay was immunoSEQ multiplex PCR. The sample holds over 100,000 clones; about 80% are singletons and the top ten take 5% to 6%. Input material: PBMCs. All receptors come from a young man in good health and CMV-seronegative.

The chain is built from TRBV28 and TRBJ2-7, with TRBD1 identical over 7 bases. V lost 6 bases to trimming and J lost 4 bases; unmatched junction nucleotides: 9. CDR3 length: 14 residues. The germline gives CDR1 MDHEN, CDR2 SYDVKM. Here the CDR3 DNA reads TGTGCCAGCAGAAACAACAGGGGCCCATACGAGCAGTACTTC. This sequence encodes CASRNNRGPYEQYF.

V usage is TRBV5-6 and J usage is TRBJ1-1; weak D call: TRBD1 (6 bases). The CDR3 consists of 15 residues. V was cut by 0 bases and J by 4 bases, with 13 bases left in between. Germline V gene data show CDR1 as SGHDT and CDR2 as YYEEEE. CDR3 bases: TGTGCCAGCAGCTTGGCTCAGGGGCTCATCACTGAAGCTTTCTTT. Protein: CASSLAQGLITEAFF.

The rearrangement links TRBV4-3 to TRBJ2-2; 7 nucleotides match TRBD1. The CDR3 runs 15 residues. J was trimmed by 6 bases and V by 2 bases; bases with no gene match: 6. Germline values: CDR1 LGHNA, CDR2 YSLEER. The CDR3 region has the DNA TGCGCCAGCAGCCAAACAGGGGCCAAGGCCGGGGAGCTGTTTTTT. Translated: CASSQTGAKAGELFF.